This T cell receptor (beta chain) was documented in a study of T cells in Graves' hyperthyroidism and ophthalmopathy. Study-level points and caveats: Stable hyperthyroidism was told apart from ophthalmopathy by a model built on 13 V-J features.

The sample holds many counts of this clonotype. The target antigen is unknown. RNA transcripts provided the source from which TCR beta CDR3 regions were amplified. The HTBI set primed first-round TCR CDR3 RT-PCR. TCRdb redid the calling of the multiplex PCR reads with MiXCR, one entry per CDR3 protein. Seen here are 550,000 to 800,000 distinct CDR3 sequences, 17% observed once, and the top ten hold about 16%. V was clipped by 7 bases and J by 2 bases, with 18 bases between them. CDR3 length: 15 residues. In germline, CDR1 is MNHNS, CDR2 SASEGT. The clonotype was recovered from a man aged 45-65 years with Graves' hyperthyroidism. Material: blood. The rearrangement uses TRBV6-1 and TRBJ2-7; no clear D. Here the CDR3 DNA reads TGTGCCAGCAACATCGACGGCCAAATCACCTACGAGCAGTACTTC. This encodes CASNIDGQITYEQYF.